The rows below give T cell receptor beta chains drawn from one sample of a study of metastatic and nonmetastatic thyroid tumors. TCRdb re-analyzed the PCR reads through MiXCR. This sample has roughly 11,000 clones, with around 26% found just once. The specimen sequenced was adjacent normal tissue. These receptors came from a male donor with papillary thyroid cancer or a benign thyroid nodule (not recorded which). Some clones in this sample may be carry-over from other donors' samples. The CDR3 runs from the conserved cysteine through the conserved F or W. Fields, in order: CDR3 DNA, CDR3 protein, D gene, clone size, J gene, V gene. The D gene is left open where the match is weak. For some rows the clone size is stated as once, few or many, or as a class when expanded; others skip it.

TGTGCCAGCAGTTTATTCTCCAGGGGTGCCTACGAGCAGTACTTC CASSLFSRGAYEQYF - - TRBJ2-7 TRBV27
TGTGCCAGCAGTTACGGTATGTTGGGACTTGCTTACAATGAGCAGTTCTTC CASSYGMLGLAYNEQFF - few TRBJ2-1 TRBV6-2/TRBV6-3
TGCGCCAGCAGTTTGACGACAGCCTCCTACGAGCAGTACTTC CASSLTTASYEQYF - few TRBJ2-7 TRBV27
TGTGCCAGCAGTCCCGGGTCCCACTATGGCTACACCTTC CASSPGSHYGYTF - - TRBJ1-2 TRBV2
TGTGCCAGCAACAGGGATGAAAAACTGTTTTTT CASNRDEKLFF - - TRBJ1-4 TRBV25-1
TGTGCCACCAGTGACCTCCGTGGCGGATACAATGAGCAGTTCTTC CATSDLRGGYNEQFF - medium-sized TRBJ2-1 TRBV24-1
TGTGCCAGCAGTTTAAGCCAGGGCCTTAATTCACCCCTCCACTTT CASSLSQGLNSPLHF - many TRBJ1-6 TRBV12-3/TRBV12-4
TGTGCCAGCAGAATGGGTCTAGCGGGAATAGATGAGCAGTTCTTC CASRMGLAGIDEQFF TRBD2 - TRBJ2-1 TRBV11-2
TGCAGTGCTAGGGTGAACACTGAAGCTTTCTTT CSARVNTEAFF - medium-sized TRBJ1-1 TRBV20-1
TGTGCCAGCAGTGCCCGGGACGGTCAGAGGGGACTGTTTTTT CASSARDGQRGLFF - medium-sized TRBJ1-4 TRBV27
TGTGCCACCAGTGATTTGCAACAGCGACAAGAGACCCAGTACTTC CATSDLQQRQETQYF - - TRBJ2-5 TRBV24-1
TGTGCCAGCAGCCCCGGTCGGGACGGAACCTACGAGCAGTACTTC CASSPGRDGTYEQYF - - TRBJ2-7 TRBV7-8
TGCGCCGCCTTAAAAAAGAGGAAACTAACCCGCTACGAGCAGTACTTC CAALKKRKLTRYEQYF - medium-sized TRBJ2-7 TRBV10-1
TGTGCCAGCAGTTTTGGTTTAAAGCAGCCCCAGCATTTT CASSFGLKQPQHF - few TRBJ1-5 TRBV28
TGCGCCAGCAGCTTGGAAGGACAGTACACTGAAGCTTTCTTT CASSLEGQYTEAFF - once TRBJ1-1 TRBV5-1
TGCAGTGCTAGAGATGCAGCCGGCATCTACGAGCAGTACTTC CSARDAAGIYEQYF - medium-sized TRBJ2-7 TRBV20-1
TGTGCCAGTAGTATAGTTCCACGGGGGATCTATGGCTACACCTTC CASSIVPRGIYGYTF - - TRBJ1-2 TRBV19
TGTGCCAGCAGGCCCTACGGGGACAGGGGGCCCAATCAGCCCCAGCATTTT CASRPYGDRGPNQPQHF TRBD1 - TRBJ1-5 TRBV28
TGTGCCAGCAGCGACGGCGGGCAGCCCCAGCATTTT CASSDGGQPQHF - - TRBJ1-5 TRBV7-9
TGTGCCAGCAGCCCGGCCCCACGAACCCATAATTCACCCCTCCACTTT CASSPAPRTHNSPLHF - few TRBJ1-6 TRBV11-2
TGCGCCAGCAGGAGGGACAGTTATGGCTACACCTTC CASRRDSYGYTF TRBD1 few TRBJ1-2 TRBV10-2
TGTGCCAGCAGTTTTACAGGGGACTCTGGAAACACCATATATTTT CASSFTGDSGNTIYF TRBD1 few TRBJ1-3 TRBV27
TGTGCCAGCCGCGCCTCGGCAGAAAGCTACACCTTC CASRASAESYTF - - TRBJ1-2 TRBV6-1
TGTGCCACCAGTGAAGCCTCGACAGGGGGGATCTATGGCTACACCTTC CATSEASTGGIYGYTF TRBD1 few TRBJ1-2 TRBV24-1
TGCAGTGCTAGCAGGGTAGATGGCAACACTGAAGCTTTCTTT CSASRVDGNTEAFF - - TRBJ1-1 TRBV20-1
TGTGCCAGCAGGACTAGCGCCCTCCACGAGCAGTACTTC CASRTSALHEQYF TRBD2 - TRBJ2-7 TRBV27
TGTGCCAGCAGGCCAACAGGGGTTAGGCAGTACTTC CASRPTGVRQYF TRBD1 - TRBJ2-7 TRBV11-2
TGTGCCAGCAGTTACTCGTTGCTTGGCGGGGTGCAGTTCTTC CASSYSLLGGVQFF - - TRBJ2-1 TRBV6-6
TGCAGTGCTAGCGGGACAGGGTCTAAGGAGCAGTACTTC CSASGTGSKEQYF TRBD1 - TRBJ2-7 TRBV20-1
TGTGCCAGCAGCTTAGCGGTCGGTGGGTACGAGCAGTACTTC CASSLAVGGYEQYF - - TRBJ2-7 TRBV7-8
TGCAGTGCTAGAGATAATTGGGCGGGACGGTCTAATTCACCCCTCCACTTT CSARDNWAGRSNSPLHF - - TRBJ1-6 TRBV20-1
TGTGCCAGCACTGACCGGGACTCCTTCTCTGGAAACACCATATATTTT CASTDRDSFSGNTIYF - few TRBJ1-3 TRBV12-3/TRBV12-4
TGTGCCAGCAGCTTAAGTCAGGGCGATACGCAGTATTTT CASSLSQGDTQYF - medium-sized TRBJ2-3 TRBV11-3
TGTGCCAGCAGCCCCTCTAAACTGTTTTTT CASSPSKLFF - - TRBJ1-4 TRBV9
TGTGCCAGCAGCTTAGCGGAGAGGACTGAAGCTTTCTTT CASSLAERTEAFF - - TRBJ1-1 TRBV7-8
TGTGCCAGCAGCTTCAGGGTTGGCACTGAAGCTTTCTTT CASSFRVGTEAFF - - TRBJ1-1 TRBV11-3
TGTGCCATCAGCCAAGGCACAGATACGCAGTATTTT CAISQGTDTQYF - many TRBJ2-3 TRBV10-3
TGCAGTGCTAGTCCCTCCAGCGGGGCCCCCATCACCGGGGAGCTGTTTTTT CSASPSSGAPITGELFF TRBD2 - TRBJ2-2 TRBV20-1
TGCAGTGCTGGAGAGTTTGGCTACACCTTC CSAGEFGYTF - - TRBJ1-2 TRBV20-1
TGTGCCAGCAGCTCCAGGGACTACTACGAGCAGTACTTC CASSSRDYYEQYF TRBD2 - TRBJ2-7 TRBV28
TGCGCCAGCAGCTTGGCCCGGTTGGAGGGTGAAGGCTACACCTTC CASSLARLEGEGYTF - - TRBJ1-2 TRBV5-1
TGCGCCAGCAGCCCTGGACAGGGTGAGAAGACCCAGTACTTC CASSPGQGEKTQYF TRBD1 - TRBJ2-5 TRBV5-1
TGTGCCAGTAGTATAGACCTCCGGGACACTGAAGCTTTCTTT CASSIDLRDTEAFF - few TRBJ1-1 TRBV19
TGTGCCACCAGTGACCCAGGGACAGCCAAAGGCTACACCTTC CATSDPGTAKGYTF TRBD1 - TRBJ1-2 TRBV24-1
TGTGCCAGCGGATACAGGGGGACTGAAGCTTTCTTT CASGYRGTEAFF TRBD1 - TRBJ1-1 TRBV12-3/TRBV12-4
TGTGCCAGCAGCCAAGAAGAGGGAAGCTCCTACAATGAGCAGTTCTTC CASSQEEGSSYNEQFF - few TRBJ2-1 TRBV4-2
TGCAGTGCCGACCGAATACTCAAAAAAGCGGGAGCCACCCACGAGCAGTACTTC CSADRILKKAGATHEQYF TRBD2 - TRBJ2-7 TRBV20-1
TGTGCCAGCACCGGACAGGGGAGCTCCTATAATTCACCCCTCCACTTT CASTGQGSSYNSPLHF TRBD1 - TRBJ1-6 TRBV6-7
TGTGCCAGCAGCTTATACTCCTCTAGCACCAATGAGCAGTTCTTC CASSLYSSSTNEQFF - - TRBJ2-1 TRBV7-3
TGCAGTGCTAGAGGGTCCGGGACCGCGAATTCACCCCTCCACTTT CSARGSGTANSPLHF - - TRBJ1-6 TRBV20-1
TGTGCCAGCAGCTTATCCCTCGGTGCTTCAAGCTACGAGCAGTACTTC CASSLSLGASSYEQYF - - TRBJ2-7 TRBV11-2
TGTGCCACCAGCGTTGACAGGTCCTACGAGCAGTACTTC CATSVDRSYEQYF - few TRBJ2-7 TRBV15
TGCAGTGCTAGAACGCTAGCAGGGAGCGACGAGCAGTACTTC CSARTLAGSDEQYF - few TRBJ2-7 TRBV20-1
TGTGCCAGCAGCTTGGGGGGCGGAGGCTACACCTTC CASSLGGGGYTF - - TRBJ1-2 TRBV5-6
TGTGCCAGCTCACCCAGGGAGGGGAACTACGAGCAGTACTTC CASSPREGNYEQYF TRBD2 once TRBJ2-7 TRBV18
TGTGCTAGTGGTTTGGAACCATATGAGCAGTTCTTC CASGLEPYEQFF - - TRBJ2-1 TRBV12-5